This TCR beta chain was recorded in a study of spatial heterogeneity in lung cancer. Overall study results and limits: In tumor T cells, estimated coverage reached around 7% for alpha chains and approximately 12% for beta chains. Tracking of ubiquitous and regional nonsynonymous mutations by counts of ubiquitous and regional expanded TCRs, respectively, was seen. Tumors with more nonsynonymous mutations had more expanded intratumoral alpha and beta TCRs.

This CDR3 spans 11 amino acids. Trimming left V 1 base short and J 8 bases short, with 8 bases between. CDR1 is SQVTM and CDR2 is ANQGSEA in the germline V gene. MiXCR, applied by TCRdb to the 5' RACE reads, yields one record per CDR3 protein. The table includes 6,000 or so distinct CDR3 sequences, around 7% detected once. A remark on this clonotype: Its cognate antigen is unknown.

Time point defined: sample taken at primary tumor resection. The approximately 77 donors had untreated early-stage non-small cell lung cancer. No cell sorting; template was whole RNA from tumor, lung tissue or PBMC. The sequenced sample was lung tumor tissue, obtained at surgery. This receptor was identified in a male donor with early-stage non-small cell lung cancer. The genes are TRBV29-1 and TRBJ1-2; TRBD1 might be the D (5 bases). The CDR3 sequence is CSVEGGLGYTF. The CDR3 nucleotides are TGCAGCGTTGAAGGGGGACTCGGCTACACCTTC. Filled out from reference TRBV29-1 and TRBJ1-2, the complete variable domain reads SAVISQKPSRDICQRGTSLTIQCQVDSQVTMMFWYRQQPGQSLTLIATANQGSEATYESGFVIDKFPISRPNLTFSTLTVSNMSPEDSSIYLCSVEGGLGYTFGSGTRLTVV.